The clone carrying this T cell receptor beta chain was seen more than once but under ten times. TCRdb independently ran MiXCR on the 5' RACE reads; one entry per CDR3 protein. The sample carries around 9,700 distinct CDR3 sequences, about 15% recorded once. Treg sorting used a CD4+CD25+CD127-/low gate. Sequencing used Tregs sorted from blood. This clonotype was sampled from a female donor with breast cancer.

CDR3 bases: TGCGCCAGCAGCCACGACTTGGGACAGGAGGCCACTGAAGCTTTCTTT. Translation: CASSHDLGQEATEAFF. J is TRBJ1-1 and V is TRBV4-1; 8 nucleotides agree with TRBD1. The germline gives CDR1 MGHRA, CDR2 YSYEKL. The CDR3 is made up of 16 amino acids. Trimming at V came to 3 bases and at J to 4 bases, leaving 10 bases not matched to a gene.